This T cell receptor beta chain was identified during a study of cytomegalovirus exposure and HLA in healthy donors. General study findings and limits: One later analysis, an examination of the approximately 120 validation repertoires, found that first-cohort TCR clusters tended to co-occur in them. Rare sequences made up most TCRs, while some public TCRs were found in many donors.

Germline assignment: CDR1 MDHEN and CDR2 SYDVKM. The V end lost 5 bases, the J end lost 7 bases, and 20 bases lay between the germline ends. The CDR3 spans 15 residues. Produced via immunoSEQ multiplex PCR; TCRdb's table is partial and in-frame only. The table has approximately 60,000 clones, 92% seen once; the top ten hold 1.3%. Details on this clone: Its antigen is unknown.

This clonotype originated in a woman between 18 and 29 years old in good health and CMV-seronegative. The V call is TRBV28, the J call TRBJ2-5; D perhaps matches TRBD2 (5 bases). What was sequenced was PBMCs. The CDR3 is CASSPHTLGRGTQYF. The CDR3 nucleotides are TGTGCCAGCAGTCCTCATACTCTAGGGAGAGGGACCCAGTACTTC. The full variable domain, rest sourced from reference TRBV28 and TRBJ2-5, is DVKVTQSSRYLVKRTGEKVFLECVQDMDHENMFWYRQDPGLGLRLIYFSYDVKMKEKGDIPEGYSVSREKKERFSLILESASTNQTSMYLCASSPHTLGRGTQYFGPGTRLLVL.